This T cell receptor (beta chain) was recorded in a study of blood T cell repertoires in COVID-19 (dated by TCRdb to 2020 to 2022). For the study in its entirety: Collaborator samples came from the United States, Italy and Spain and covered acute and convalescent phases of COVID-19. The prospective study material was composed of cDNA or gDNA derived from T cells, B-cell-depleted T cells, or PBMCs. Deeply sampled blood TCRbeta repertoires from subjects exposed to, actively infected with, or recovered from COVID-19 were included in the dataset. A freely available public database, intended as a resource for researchers studying the immune response to SARS-CoV-2, is where the repertoires were released. The samples were drawn from two sources: the first 160 participants of the ongoing ImmuneRACE study, and 1,000 to 1,500 subjects contributed by 6 global collaborators. The sample metadata nearly always contained a de-identified subject ID, COVID-19 status, age in years and sex. Where available, HLA class I and class II types were obtained from metadata supplied by the sample provider rather than from assay-based typing.

With respect to this clone: This receptor's antigen is unknown. Base qualities are not provided; no much larger clone lies one nucleotide away.

Beyond this particular receptor, the publication reports: The quantity of clinical and demographic metadata differed by source and by participant and was supplied without curation.

Compared with germline, V lacks 4 bases and J lacks 1 base; bases without a gene match: 9. The CDR3 goes from the cysteine to the phenylalanine over 17 residues. The CDR3 DNA has 51 bases and is translated from base 1. For CDR1 and CDR2, the germline V gene (reference sequence) lists LGHDT and YNNKEL. Enrolling through a virtual design, the prospective study's participants ranged in age from roughly 18 to 95 years and lived across roughly 24 United States geographic areas. In the prospective study, participants were assigned to cohorts based on the clinical history participants reported in a screening survey and a study questionnaire. Recovered participants in ImmuneRACE Cohort 3 were defined as having two consecutive negative NP/OP PCR tests, clearance from a healthcare professional, or resolution of symptoms. Each participant in the prospective study had whole blood, serum and a nasopharyngeal or oropharyngeal swab collected by mobile phlebotomists. Prospective study participants could optionally give additional blood draws and questionnaires over an approximately 2-month period. Before DNA extraction, prospective study blood samples were shipped either frozen or at room temperature.

The immunoSEQ Assay, a bias-controlled multiplex PCR, was used to amplify TCRbeta CDR3 regions from genomic DNA. The original pipeline was this. The number of nucleated cells in each sample was estimated by amplification of reference gene primers within the assay. To quantify the absolute abundance of each unique TCRbeta CDR3 rearrangement, sequence reads were collapsed and filtered. Productive Simpson clonality was computed per sample as the square root of Simpson's diversity index over productive rearrangements. Sourced from immuneACCESS, this table was stored by TCRdb with only in-frame sequences that have V and J called. A share of the clones is absent; for the studies checked, an unresolved V gene accounts for under half, and the remainder has no known explanation. V, J and clone size were drawn from that table, and D and trimming were deduced from the DNA. The sample table contains roughly 240,000 clones; only one count was recorded for roughly 86% of them. The ten largest account for 2% to 2.5% of the sample.

Sequenced sample: PBMCs or T cells enriched from blood (not recorded which). The sequence was obtained from a woman between 50 and 59 years old who had recovered from COVID-19. The V and J segments used are TRBV3-1 (or the pseudogene TRBV3-2) and TRBJ2-3; 9 bases in the middle match TRBD2. The nucleotide sequence is TGTGCCAGCAGCCGGAGGGTGCGGGAGGGGGGCACAGATACGCAGTATTTT. This codes for CASSRRVREGGTDTQYF.